Below are 21 T cell receptor beta chains sequenced from a single sample in a study of response to subunit inactivated influenza vaccine (dated by TCRdb to the late 2010s). Library construction relied on RT-PCR. Sequencing relied on an Illumina HiSeq 2500. TCRdb trimmed the raw reads at Q25, called clones with MiXCR and kept productive beta chains. Rows with a matching CDR3 protein are joined into one entry that keeps the most common DNA and genes. The sample profile shows some 800,000 distinct CDR3 sequences; over 20% of them were found once. The ten largest clones take up roughly a tenth of the sample. Specimen: PBMCs from blood, collected more than 4 days after vaccination. These receptors originate from a man aged 45-65 years who received an inactivated influenza vaccine. Donor details come from another sample of the same person, matched by shared clones.

J is TRBJ2-1 and V is TRBV16, with 16 bases aligning to TRBD2. Germline CDR1 and CDR2: KGHSY and FQNENV. The V segment lost 1 base and the J segment 10 bases; nucleotides outside the gene matches: 13. The CDR3 length is 19 residues. The CDR3 reads CASSQFGTSGRAWFIEQFF. CDR3 nucleotides: TGTGCCAGCAGCCAATTTGGGACTAGCGGGAGGGCCTGGTTTATCGAGCAGTTCTTC. The variable domain in full, with the rest retrieved from reference TRBV16 and TRBJ2-1, is GEEVAQTPKHLVRGEGQKAKLYCAPIKGHSYVFWYQQVLKNEFKFLISFQNENVFDETGMPKERFSAKCLPNSPCSLEIQATKLEDSAVYFCASSQFGTSGRAWFIEQFFGPGTRLTVL.

In DNA, the CDR3 is TGTGCCAGCTCACCAGTTGACAGGTTAATGCACAATGAGCAGTTCTTC. Amino acids: CASSPVDRLMHNEQFF. The genes are TRBV18 and TRBJ2-1, with TRBD1 as a possible D gene (6 bases). Germline V gives CDR1 KGHSH, CDR2 LQKENI. The CDR3 has 16 amino acids. Deletions cut 2 bases from V and 5 bases from J, with 16 bases between.

The chain employs TRBV7-2 and TRBJ1-2; D unresolved. CDR3 length: 13 amino acids. Germline CDR1 reads SGHTA; CDR2 reads FQGNSA. V was shortened by 5 bases and J by 4 bases, with 11 bases between the two germline ends. The CDR3 region has the DNA TGTGCCAGCAGCGAGGACTCGGCCTATGGCTACACCTTC. This encodes CASSEDSAYGYTF.

V gene TRBV7-2 combines with J gene TRBJ2-1; tentatively, D is TRBD2 (5 bases). Germline assignment: CDR1 SGHTA and CDR2 FQGNSA. Trimming took 5 bases from V and 4 from J, leaving 21 bases between them. The CDR3 consists of 17 residues. This CDR3 reads CASSPPPLPGSYNEQFF. The CDR3 DNA reads as TGTGCCAGCAGCCCACCTCCTCTACCGGGGTCATACAATGAGCAGTTCTTC. Looking up the rest from reference TRBV7-2 and TRBJ2-1 gives the full variable domain: GAGVSQSPSNKVTEKGKDVELRCDPISGHTALYWYRQSLGQGLEFLIYFQGNSAPDKSGLPSDRFSAERTGGSVSTLTIQRTQQEDSAVYLCASSPPPLPGSYNEQFFGPGTRLTVL.

This clonotype came up a few times. The chain carries TRBV11-2 and TRBJ1-2; 8 bases fit TRBD1. The CDR3 has 13 residues. The trim removed 5 bases at V and 5 bases at J, leaving 4 bases unmatched. Germline V gene sequence: CDR1 SGHAT, CDR2 FQNNGV. For the CDR3, the DNA is TGTGCCAGCAGCACGACAGGGGCATATGGCTACACCTTC. Its translation: CASSTTGAYGYTF.

The chain couples TRBV6-1 to TRBJ1-2; D might be TRBD1 (5 bases). V lost 8 bases and J 4 bases, leaving 11 bases between the germline ends. This CDR3 has 12 residues. The germline CDR1 and CDR2 sequences are MNHNS and SASEGT. CDR3 protein: CASAGLAYGYTF. The CDR3 coding sequence is TGTGCCAGCGCAGGGCTAGCCTATGGCTACACCTTC.

The chain has TRBV4-2 and TRBJ2-3; D possibly corresponds to TRBD1 (6 bases). V lost 4 bases and J lost 2, with 13 bases in between. The CDR3 contains 15 residues. In germline, CDR1 is LGHNA, CDR2 YNFKEQ. The CDR3 DNA reads TGTGCCAGCAGCCCCGGACAGACAACCACAGATACGCAGTATTTT. Translated, it gives CASSPGQTTTDTQYF.

This clonotype was recorded a few times. The chain recombines TRBV7-2 with TRBJ2-6; no firm D call. Germline CDR1 and CDR2: SGHTA and FQGNSA. This CDR3 is built from 13 residues. V was cut by 5 bases and J by 6 bases, with 8 bases left in between. CDR3 nucleotides: TGTGCCAGCAGCACAACACCGGCCAACGTCCTGACTTTC. Residues: CASSTTPANVLTF.

This clonotype showed up many times. The chain employs TRBV7-9 and TRBJ2-1, with TRBD2 identical over 11 bases. The germline gives CDR1 SEHNR, CDR2 FQNEAQ (reference sequence). V dropped 6 bases and J dropped 6; count of bases not matched to a gene: 4. This CDR3 contains 14 residues. Here the CDR3 reads CASSTSGGLNEQFF. The CDR3 region has the DNA TGTGCCAGCAGTACTAGCGGGGGTCTCAATGAGCAGTTCTTC.

The chain joins TRBV7-8 to TRBJ2-7; 8 bases match TRBD2. The CDR3 is 14 residues long. Trimming removed 5 bases from V and 4 bases from J; junction bases left unmatched: 7. CDR1 is SGHVS, CDR2 FQNEAQ, per germline. CDR3 in amino acids: CASSQGLGVYEQYF. The CDR3 nucleotides read TGTGCCAGCAGCCAGGGACTAGGGGTATACGAGCAGTACTTC.

This chain connects TRBV20-1 to TRBJ2-5; 7 bases agree with TRBD1. This CDR3 has 14 residues. CDR1 is DFQATT and CDR2 is SNEGSKA in the germline V gene (reference sequence). The J segment lost 2 bases and the V segment lost 3 bases, leaving 6 bases of the junction unmatched. This CDR3 reads CSASARGIQETQYF. CDR3 nucleotides: TGCAGTGCTAGCGCCAGGGGGATTCAAGAGACCCAGTACTTC.

The J gene is TRBJ2-3, the V gene TRBV20-1; possible D gene TRBD1, 5 bases. Germline-derived CDR1 and CDR2 are DFQATT and SNEGSKA (reference sequence). The CDR3 totals 16 residues. V lost 5 bases and J lost 0, with 18 bases in between. The CDR3 DNA is TGCAGTGCTCTCTTCAGGGCAGGAGCTAGCACAGATACGCAGTATTTT. The encoded protein is CSALFRAGASTDTQYF.

The chain uses TRBV10-3 and TRBJ1-2; maybe TRBD1 (6 bases). Trimming pared 0 bases from V and 4 bases from J, leaving 15 bases between. The CDR3 loop spans 16 amino acids. Germline CDR1 reads ENHRY; CDR2 reads SYGVKD. The CDR3 region has the DNA TGTGCCATCAGTGAGTCTTTAGTGACAGGCAGCTATGGCTACACCTTC. This gives the protein CAISESLVTGSYGYTF.

The chain carries TRBV5-1 and TRBJ1-2; a weak D match, TRBD1 (6 bases). Trimming took off 5 bases at V and 3 bases at J, with 17 bases between the two ends. The germline gives CDR1 SGHRS, CDR2 YFSETQ. The CDR3 is 15 amino acids. The CDR3 DNA sequence: TGCGCCAGCAGGGAGAGAGCTCACAGGGACTATGGCTACACCTTC. It specifies CASRERAHRDYGYTF.

The chain employs TRBV27 and TRBJ2-3; 8 bases map to TRBD2. This CDR3 contains 15 residues. V shed 5 bases, J shed 6 bases, and the junction held 10 bases outside the gene matches. Germline values: CDR1 MNHEY, CDR2 SMNVEV (reference sequence). The CDR3 DNA sequence: TGTGCCAGCAGTAAACCGGGACTAGGGGGGGATACGCAGTATTTT. It is translated as CASSKPGLGGDTQYF.

This clonotype was detected only a few times. CDR3 sequence reads: CASSEQGSTEAFF. The CDR3 nucleotides are TGTGCCAGCAGCGAACAGGGGTCGACTGAAGCTTTCTTT. This rearrangement joins TRBV9 to TRBJ1-1; TRBD1 aligns across 7 bases. V lost 3 bases and J lost 5; bases outside the gene matches: 4. CDR1 SGDLS and CDR2 YYNGEE come from the germline V gene. The CDR3 length is 13 residues. Looking up the rest from reference TRBV9 and TRBJ1-1 gives the full variable domain: DSGVTQTPKHLITATGQRVTLRCSPRSGDLSVYWYQQSLDQGLQFLIQYYNGEERAKGNILERFSAQQFPDLHSELNLSSLELGDSALYFCASSEQGSTEAFFGQGTRLTVV.

This chain uses TRBV5-5 with TRBJ2-7; D possibly uses TRBD1 or TRBD2 (5 bases each). V was shortened by 0 bases and J by 2 bases, with 12 bases between the two germline ends. The CDR3 length is 15 residues. Germline assignment: CDR1 SGHKS and CDR2 YYEKEE (reference sequence). CDR3 in amino acids: CASSLAWGTTYEQYF. CDR3 coding DNA: TGTGCCAGCAGCTTGGCGTGGGGGACCACCTACGAGCAGTACTTC. Full variable domain (rest looked up from reference TRBV5-5 and TRBJ2-7): DAGVTQSPTHLIKTRGQQVTLRCSPISGHKSVSWYQQVLGQGPQFIFQYYEKEERGRGNFPDRFSARQFPNYSSELNVNALLLGDSALYLCASSLAWGTTYEQYFGPGTRLTVT.

In this sample, this clonotype turned up a few times. The chain employs TRBV7-2 and TRBJ2-7; D is unresolved. The V end was cut by 3 bases, the J end by 4 bases, with 13 bases between. CDR1 and CDR2 from the germline V gene are SGHTA and FQGNSA. This CDR3 region has 14 residues. CDR3 nucleotide sequence: TGTGCCAGCAGCTTCCCTCTGTTGGGGTACGAGCAGTACTTC. It is translated as CASSFPLLGYEQYF.

This clonotype occurred many times. The rearrangement joins TRBV12-3 or TRBV12-4 to TRBJ1-1, with D perhaps TRBD1 (5 bases). This CDR3 has 16 residues. The V end lost 5 bases, the J end lost 2 bases, and 18 bases lay between the germline ends. In DNA form, the CDR3 reads TGTGCCAGCAGTCTCGAATTACGGCGGGACAACACTGAAGCTTTCTTT. The encoded protein is CASSLELRRDNTEAFF.

This clonotype appeared a few times. The chain carries TRBV24-1 and TRBJ2-1; D ambiguous. The germline CDR1 and CDR2 sequences are KGHDR and SFDVKD. With 3 bases removed from V and 0 bases from J, the gap between germline ends came to 11 bases. The CDR3 has 16 residues. CDR3 nucleotide sequence: TGTGCCACCAGTGATCTCTCGCCCAGCTCCTACAATGAGCAGTTCTTC. It yields the protein CATSDLSPSSYNEQFF.

This clonotype was detected a few times. The chain carries TRBV7-2 and TRBJ2-2; D may be TRBD2 (5 bases). This CDR3 region has 16 residues. CDR1 is SGHTA, CDR2 FQGNSA, per germline. V was trimmed by 5 bases and J by 1 base, leaving 14 bases between them. CDR3 nucleotides: TGTGCCAGCAGCCTTCAGGCGGCGGGGAACACCGGGGAGCTGTTTTTT. Residues: CASSLQAAGNTGELFF.